A single sample gave rise to the 25 T cell receptor beta chains below, sequenced in a study of molecular identifiers for immune sequencing clone quantification. TCRdb recomputed calls from the PCR reads with MiXCR, one row per CDR3 protein. The data contain nearly 650,000 distinct CDR3 sequences, 25% of them seen just once; the ten biggest clones take up about 0.84%. Sequenced input: naive CD8+ T cells from blood, with Jurkat cell RNA spiked in. The subset is: FACS-sorted CD8+CD4-CCR7+CD45RA+ naive T cells. The receptors here all came from a human donor in good health. Some libraries in this study had Jurkat cell RNA spiked in.

This clonotype was seen many times. The chain recombines TRBV7-2 with TRBJ2-7; D is uncertain. CDR1 is SGHTA, CDR2 FQGNSA, per germline. CDR3 length equals 12 residues. Trimming stripped 3 bases from V and 6 bases from J, with 9 bases between. The CDR3 sequence: CASSFTGREQYF. The CDR3 DNA reads as TGTGCCAGCAGCTTTACCGGTCGCGAGCAGTACTTC.

This clonotype showed up many times. The chain carries TRBV30 and TRBJ2-1, with TRBD2 matching over 7 bases. The J segment lost 2 bases and the V segment lost 3 bases, leaving 10 bases of the junction unmatched. Germline V gene lookup returns CDR1 GTSNPN and CDR2 SVGIG (reference sequence). The CDR3 has 16 residues. CDR3 region: CAWREIIAGAYNEQFF. CDR3 nucleotide sequence: TGTGCCTGGAGGGAAATAATAGCGGGCGCCTACAATGAGCAGTTCTTC.

This clonotype has just a few counts. This rearrangement joins TRBV4-3 to TRBJ2-7, with a tentative D call TRBD2 (5 bases). The CDR3 is 15 amino acids. CDR1 is LGHNA, CDR2 YSLEER, per germline. The germline V and J ends were trimmed by 4 bases and 0 bases, with 13 bases remaining between them. CDR3 sequence: CASSRSAELSYEQYF. The DNA of the CDR3 is TGCGCCAGCAGCCGGTCAGCGGAACTCTCCTACGAGCAGTACTTC.

Regarding this clonotype: One end of the junction is discordant with germline, which a read error may explain. The chain combines TRBV7-9 with TRBJ1-2; the match to TRBD1 covers 9 bases. Germline V CDR1 and CDR2: SEHNR, FQNEAQ (reference sequence). The CDR3 runs 14 residues. CDR3 sequence reads: CASSRTGDPYGYAF. CDR3 coding DNA: TGTGCCAGCAGCCGGACAGGGGATCCCTATGGCTACGCCTTC.

Ten or more counts support this clonotype. The chain carries TRBV20-1 and TRBJ2-5; D call uncertain. This CDR3 spans 11 amino acids. V dropped 3 bases and J dropped 5 bases, with 7 bases sitting between them. Per germline, CDR1 DFQATT and CDR2 SNEGSKA (reference sequence). The CDR3 loop is CSASYGETQYF. CDR3 bases: TGCAGTGCTAGTTACGGGGAGACCCAGTACTTC.

The table lists this clonotype with many counts. The chain combines TRBV6-5 with TRBJ2-7; D is possibly TRBD1 or TRBD2 (6 bases each). V was cut by 6 bases and J by 7 bases, with 13 bases left in between. The CDR3 consists of 12 residues. Germline lookup yields CDR1 MNHEY and CDR2 SVGAGI. CDR3 sequence reads: CASRQTGGEQYF. The CDR3 bases are TGTGCCAGCAGACAGACAGGAGGGGAGCAGTACTTC.

The gene calls are TRBV11-3 and TRBJ1-5; TRBD1 is a possible D gene (6 bases). CDR1 is SGHNT, CDR2 YENEEA, per germline. Trimming shortened V by 2 bases and J by 5 bases, and 37 bases separated the two germline ends. The CDR3 extends over 23 amino acids. CDR3 nucleotide sequence: TGTGCCAGCAGCTTAAAGGGAAAGGGGGGGCAATTCGCACCCGCTCCTAACCATCAGCCCCAGCATTTT. Translating it yields CASSLKGKGGQFAPAPNHQPQHF.

CDR3 amino acids: CASSSRGAGHEQFF. The CDR3 DNA reads TGTGCCAGCAGCTCTAGGGGGGCAGGCCATGAGCAGTTCTTC. The rearrangement joins TRBV5-8 to TRBJ2-1; the D gene could be TRBD1 or TRBD2 (6 bases each). The CDR3 contains 14 residues. V was clipped by 3 bases and J by 8 bases, with 15 bases between them. Germline V gene sequence: CDR1 SGHTS, CDR2 YDEGEE.

This clonotype was counted at least ten times. The chain is built from TRBV20-1 and TRBJ1-1; D is unresolved. Trimming took 6 bases from V and 7 from J, leaving 9 bases between them. The CDR3 consists of 10 residues. Looked up from germline, CDR1 is DFQATT and CDR2 is SNEGSKA (reference sequence). The CDR3 DNA sequence: TGCAGTGCGAATCAGTATGAAGCTTTCTTT. The encoded protein is CSANQYEAFF.

The table lists this clonotype with many counts. V and J are TRBV28 and TRBJ2-7; TRBD1 matches 10 bases. J lost 4 bases, V lost 1 base, and 4 bases had no gene match. From germline, CDR1 is MDHEN and CDR2 SYDVKM. The CDR3 runs 15 residues. The DNA of the CDR3 is TGTGCCAGCAGTTTATTGGGGACAGGGGTTTACGAGCAGTACTTC. Its protein is CASSLLGTGVYEQYF.

The CDR3 bases are TGTGCCTGGAGCCCAGTCCCCTACGAGCAGTACTTC. It codes for CAWSPVPYEQYF. The chain couples TRBV30 to TRBJ2-7; no firm D call. From germline, CDR1 is GTSNPN and CDR2 SVGIG (reference sequence). V was pared by 3 bases and J by 2 bases, with 8 bases between. The CDR3 contains 12 residues.

This clonotype has a handful of counts. The chain recombines TRBV6-5 with TRBJ1-1, with 9 nucleotides matching TRBD1. Germline CDR1 is MNHEY and CDR2 is SVGAGI. This CDR3 contains 13 residues. After removal of 6 bases from V and 4 bases from J, the junction contained 3 bases not matched to a gene. CDR3 DNA: TGTGCCAGCAGCAGGACAGGGGCCACTGAAGCTTTCTTT. This encodes CASSRTGATEAFF.

The chain has TRBV11-2 and TRBJ2-4; D call uncertain. The V gene lost 5 bases and the J gene lost 3 bases, with 11 bases spanning the gap. The CDR3 consists of 14 residues. The germline V gene encodes CDR1 SGHAT and CDR2 FQNNGV. The chain's CDR3 is CASSATGSKNIQYF. For the CDR3, the DNA is TGTGCCAGCAGCGCCACGGGCAGCAAAAACATTCAGTACTTC.

This clonotype was counted a single time. A read error is possible here, since a much larger clone lies one base away. The J gene is TRBJ2-6, the V gene TRBV7-9, with D perhaps TRBD1 (5 bases). The CDR3 has 15 residues. Germline V gives CDR1 SEHNR, CDR2 FQNEAQ (reference sequence). The CDR3 DNA is TGTGCCAGCAGCTTAATAGCTGGTGGGGCCGACGTCCTGACTTTC. Translating it yields CASSLIAGGADVLTF.

The chain employs TRBV12-5 and TRBJ1-2; weak D call: TRBD1 (6 bases). The CDR3 has 19 amino acids. V was cut by 1 base and J by 0 bases, with 21 bases left in between. CDR1 is LGHNT and CDR2 is FRNRAP in the germline V gene. In DNA form, the CDR3 reads TGTGCTAGTGGTTTGGAACGAGAAATCGGACAGAGAGCTAACTATGGCTACACCTTC. It codes for CASGLEREIGQRANYGYTF.

This clonotype was seen a handful of times. The chain uses TRBV5-1 and TRBJ2-7; 10 nucleotides line up with TRBD2. The ends lost 5 bases at V and 1 base at J; junction bases unmatched: 9. This CDR3 has 16 amino acids. Germline lookup yields CDR1 SGHRS and CDR2 YFSETQ. This CDR3 reads CASSWLAGERSYEQYF. The DNA for the CDR3 is TGCGCCAGCAGTTGGCTAGCGGGAGAAAGGTCCTACGAGCAGTACTTC.

This clonotype appeared once. Compared with germline, one end of the junction differs, possibly owing to a read error. The chain links TRBV29-1 to TRBJ2-3, with 13 bases lining up with TRBD2. The CDR3 extends over 14 amino acids. Per germline, CDR1 SQVTM and CDR2 ANQGSEA. The CDR3 DNA reads TGCAACGTTGTAGGACTAGCGGGGGAAGCTACGCAGTATTTT. This sequence encodes CNVVGLAGEATQYF.

Concerning this clonotype: One base away lies a much larger clone, so this may be a sequencing read error. The chain joins TRBV7-2 to TRBJ2-7, with 8 bases aligning to TRBD1. The CDR3 loop spans 12 amino acids. CDR1 and CDR2 from the germline V gene are SGHTA and FQGNSA. The CDR3 region is CACSLTGVEQYF. The CDR3 DNA sequence: TGTGCCTGCAGCTTGACAGGGGTCGAGCAGTACTTC.

The chain combines TRBV5-6 with TRBJ1-1, with D unresolved. Per the germline V gene, CDR1 is SGHDT and CDR2 is YYEEEE. The CDR3 runs to 15 residues. Trimming cost V 0 bases and J 1 base, with 10 bases left between them. The CDR3 sequence: CASSLVRDANTEAFF. In nucleotides, the CDR3 is TGTGCCAGCAGCTTGGTACGAGACGCGAACACTGAAGCTTTCTTT. The variable domain in full, completed from reference TRBV5-6 and TRBJ1-1, reads DAGVTQSPTHLIKTRGQQVTLRCSPKSGHDTVSWYQQALGQGPQFIFQYYEEEERQRGNFPDRFSGHQFPNYSSELNVNALLLGDSALYLCASSLVRDANTEAFFGQGTRLTVV.

With respect to this clonotype: It may be a read error: a sequence one base away is much more abundant. The chain links TRBV4-1 to TRBJ2-3; unclear D gene. The J call may be faulty, since TRBJ1-5 better matches the DNA end. The CDR3 length is 15 residues. Germline V CDR1 and CDR2: MGHRA, YSYEKL. CDR3 sequence (DNA): TGCGCCAGCAGCCAAGATCGGTCGTTAGCGGGTACGCAGCATTTT. This gives the protein CASSQDRSLAGTQHF.

This clonotype turned up a few times. J is TRBJ2-5 and V is TRBV19; D remains ambiguous. Germline lookup yields CDR1 LNHDA and CDR2 SQIVND (reference sequence). The CDR3 contains 12 residues. V lost 7 bases, J lost 7 bases, and 13 bases lay in between. CDR3 bases: TGTGCCAGTATAGCCTCAACGGGGACCCAGTACTTC. Translating gives CASIASTGTQYF.

This clonotype was seen a handful of times. The V gene is TRBV28, the J gene TRBJ1-4, with D possibly TRBD1 on 6 matching bases. Germline values: CDR1 MDHEN, CDR2 SYDVKM. The length of the CDR3 is 16 residues. Trimming pared 5 bases from V and 4 bases from J, leaving 17 bases between. Written as DNA, the CDR3 is TGTGCCAGCAGTCCCGACCCGGGACAAATTAATGAAAAACTGTTTTTT. Translation gives CASSPDPGQINEKLFF.

This clonotype was detected many times. This chain's CDR3 is CASSASYDYGYTF. As DNA, the CDR3 is TGTGCCAGCAGCGCCAGCTATGACTATGGCTACACCTTC. V gene TRBV7-6 combines with J gene TRBJ1-2; no reliable D call. CDR3 length equals 13 residues. Germline assignment: CDR1 SGHVS and CDR2 FNYEAQ. V was clipped by 5 bases and J by 3 bases, with 10 bases between them. The whole variable domain, remainder taken from reference TRBV7-6 and TRBJ1-2, is GAGVSQSPRYKVTKRGQDVALRCDPISGHVSLYWYRQALGQGPEFLTYFNYEAQQDKSGLPNDRFSAERPEGSISTLTIQRTEQRDSAMYRCASSASYDYGYTFGSGTRLTVV.

J is TRBJ2-2 and V is TRBV25-1; D unclear. This CDR3 is 13 amino acids long. Germline loops: CDR1 MGHDK, CDR2 SYGVNS. Trimming shortened V by 3 bases and J by 9 bases, and 11 bases separated the two germline ends. CDR3 region: CASSELIVRELFF. The CDR3 DNA is TGTGCCAGCAGTGAGTTAATAGTCCGGGAGCTGTTTTTT. The variable domain in full, with the rest retrieved from reference TRBV25-1 and TRBJ2-2, is EADIYQTPRYLVIGTGKKITLECSQTMGHDKMYWYQQDPGMELHLIHYSYGVNSTEKGDLSSESTVSRIRTEHFPLTLESARPSHTSQYLCASSELIVRELFFGEGSRLTVL.

This chain uses TRBV7-9 with TRBJ1-1; 9 nucleotides match TRBD1. CDR3 length equals 17 residues. J was trimmed by 5 bases and V by 5 bases; bases with no gene match: 15. The germline V gene has CDR1 SEHNR and CDR2 FQNEAQ (reference sequence). For the CDR3, the DNA is TGTGCCAGCAGCCCCTTCCCTCGGTCTGACAGGGGGACTGAAGCTTTCTTT. Amino acid sequence: CASSPFPRSDRGTEAFF.